This T cell receptor (beta chain) was retrieved from a study of blood T cell repertoires in COVID-19. On this clone itself: The sample carries other DNA sequences with the same CDR3.

Libraries were prepared by immunoSEQ multiplex PCR; TCRdb keeps only in-frame clonotypes and omits some of them. The sample contains approximately 180,000 clones, roughly 90% of which appear only once. Germline assignment: CDR1 GTSNPN and CDR2 SVGIG (reference sequence). V gave up 0 bases and J gave up 4 bases, with 9 bases separating them. The CDR3 has 13 residues. This TCR derives from a woman aged 50 to 65 with acute or convalescent COVID-19. Sample: peripheral blood. The chain links TRBV30 to TRBJ1-2, with unresolved D. The DNA of the CDR3 is TGTGCCTGGAGTGTAGGTGGAGGCTATGGCTACACCTTC. This encodes CAWSVGGGYGYTF.